This T cell receptor beta chain came from a study of cytomegalovirus exposure and HLA in healthy donors. Study at large: There were 117 million unique TCR beta sequences, drawn from roughly 200 million T cells, in an earlier analysis. Overall study results and limits: TCR beta V segments were, for the most part, productive about 90% or about 30% of the time in an earlier analysis. Because they were indistinguishable, some V segments, including TRBV6-2 and TRBV6-3, were excluded.

This clone was detected once. Its antigen is still unknown. The PCR used 60 Vbeta and 13 Jbeta primers. Assay: immunoSEQ multiplex PCR; the TCRdb copy retains only in-frame clones and omits some. The table includes 140,000 to 150,000 clones, about 70% detected once. The CDR3 has 13 amino acids. Germline assignment: CDR1 SGHNT and CDR2 YENEEA. The ends were cut back, 4 bases at V and 5 bases at J, with 10 bases in the middle. The receptor was derived from a woman in her sixties in good health and CMV-seropositive. The sample consisted of PBMCs. This rearrangement joins TRBV11-3 to TRBJ2-3, with D possibly being TRBD2 (6 bases). CDR3 loop: CASSYGSGDTQYF. DNA of the CDR3: TGTGCCAGCAGCTACGGGAGTGGAGATACGCAGTATTTT.